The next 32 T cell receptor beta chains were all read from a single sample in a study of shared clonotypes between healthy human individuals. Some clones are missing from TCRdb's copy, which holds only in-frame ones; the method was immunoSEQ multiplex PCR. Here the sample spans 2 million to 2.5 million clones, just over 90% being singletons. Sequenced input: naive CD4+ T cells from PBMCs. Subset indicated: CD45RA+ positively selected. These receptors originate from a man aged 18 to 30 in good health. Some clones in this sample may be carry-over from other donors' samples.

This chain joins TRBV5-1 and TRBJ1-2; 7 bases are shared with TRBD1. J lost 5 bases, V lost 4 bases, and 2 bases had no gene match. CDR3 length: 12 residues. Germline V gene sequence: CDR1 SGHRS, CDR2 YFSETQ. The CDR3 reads CASSQGVYGYTF. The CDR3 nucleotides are TGCGCCAGCAGCCAGGGGGTGTATGGCTACACCTTC.

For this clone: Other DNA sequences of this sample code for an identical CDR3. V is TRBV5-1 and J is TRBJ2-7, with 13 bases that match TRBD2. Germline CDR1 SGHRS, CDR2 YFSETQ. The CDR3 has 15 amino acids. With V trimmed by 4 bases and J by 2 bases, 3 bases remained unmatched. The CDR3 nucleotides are TGCGCCAGCAGCGCAGGGACTAGCGGGACCTACGAGCAGTACTTC. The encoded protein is CASSAGTSGTYEQYF. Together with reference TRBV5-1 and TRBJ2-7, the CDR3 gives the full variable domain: KAGVTQTPRYLIKTRGQQVTLSCSPISGHRSVSWYQQTPGQGLQFLFEYFSETQRNKGNFPGRFSGRQFSNSRSEMNVSTLELGDSALYLCASSAGTSGTYEQYFGPGTRLTVT.

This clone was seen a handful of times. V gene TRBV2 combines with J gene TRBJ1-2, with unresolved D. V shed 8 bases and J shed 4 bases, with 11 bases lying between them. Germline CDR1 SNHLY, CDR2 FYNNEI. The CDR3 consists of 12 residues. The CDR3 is CASDGSLYGYTF. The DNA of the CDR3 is TGTGCCAGCGACGGTTCCCTCTATGGCTACACCTTC.

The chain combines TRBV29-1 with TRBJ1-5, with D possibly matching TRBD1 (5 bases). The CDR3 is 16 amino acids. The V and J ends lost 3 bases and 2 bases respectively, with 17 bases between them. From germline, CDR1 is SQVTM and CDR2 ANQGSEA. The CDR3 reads CSVEIGVSAGNQPQHF. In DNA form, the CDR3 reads TGCAGCGTTGAGATAGGGGTGTCCGCCGGCAATCAGCCCCAGCATTTT. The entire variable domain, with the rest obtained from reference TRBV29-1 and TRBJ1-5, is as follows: SAVISQKPSRDICQRGTSLTIQCQVDSQVTMMFWYRQQPGQSLTLIATANQGSEATYESGFVIDKFPISRPNLTFSTLTVSNMSPEDSSIYLCSVEIGVSAGNQPQHFGDGTRLSIL.

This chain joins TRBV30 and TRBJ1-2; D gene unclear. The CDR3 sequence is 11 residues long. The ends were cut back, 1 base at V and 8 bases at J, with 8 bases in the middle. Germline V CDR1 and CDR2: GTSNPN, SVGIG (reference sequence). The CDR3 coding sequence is TGTGCCTGGAGTGCCTCGAGAGGCTACACCTTC. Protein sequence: CAWSASRGYTF. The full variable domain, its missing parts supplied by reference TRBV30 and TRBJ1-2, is SQTIHQWPATLVQPVGSPLSLECTVEGTSNPNLYWYRQAAGRGLQLLFYSVGIGQISSEVPQNLSASRPQDRQFILSSKKLLLSDSGFYLCAWSASRGYTFGSGTRLTVV.

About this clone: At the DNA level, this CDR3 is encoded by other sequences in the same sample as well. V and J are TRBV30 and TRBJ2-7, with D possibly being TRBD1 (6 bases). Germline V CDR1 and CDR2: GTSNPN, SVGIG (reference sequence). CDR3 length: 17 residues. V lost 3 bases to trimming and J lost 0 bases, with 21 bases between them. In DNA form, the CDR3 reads TGTGCCTGGAGGCAACGCCGCACAGGGTCCGACTCCTACGAGCAGTACTTC. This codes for CAWRQRRTGSDSYEQYF. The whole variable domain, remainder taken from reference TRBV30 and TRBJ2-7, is SQTIHQWPATLVQPVGSPLSLECTVEGTSNPNLYWYRQAAGRGLQLLFYSVGIGQISSEVPQNLSASRPQDRQFILSSKKLLLSDSGFYLCAWRQRRTGSDSYEQYFGPGTRLTVT.

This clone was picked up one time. Here the CDR3 DNA reads TGTGCCTGGCAAAAAACCCTAGCGGGAGTTGAGCAGTTCTTC. This sequence encodes CAWQKTLAGVEQFF. V and J are TRBV30 and TRBJ2-1; TRBD2 agrees at 10 bases. V dropped 5 bases and J dropped 9; count of bases not matched to a gene: 10. This CDR3 has 14 residues. The germline gives CDR1 GTSNPN, CDR2 SVGIG (reference sequence). Full variable domain (rest looked up from reference TRBV30 and TRBJ2-1): SQTIHQWPATLVQPVGSPLSLECTVEGTSNPNLYWYRQAAGRGLQLLFYSVGIGQISSEVPQNLSASRPQDRQFILSSKKLLLSDSGFYLCAWQKTLAGVEQFFGPGTRLTVL.

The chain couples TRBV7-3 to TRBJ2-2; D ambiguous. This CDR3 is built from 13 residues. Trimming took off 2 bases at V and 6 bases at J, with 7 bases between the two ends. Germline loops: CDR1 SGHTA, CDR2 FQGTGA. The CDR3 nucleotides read TGTGCCAGCAGCTTACTAGGCGCCGGGGAGCTGTTTTTT. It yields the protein CASSLLGAGELFF.

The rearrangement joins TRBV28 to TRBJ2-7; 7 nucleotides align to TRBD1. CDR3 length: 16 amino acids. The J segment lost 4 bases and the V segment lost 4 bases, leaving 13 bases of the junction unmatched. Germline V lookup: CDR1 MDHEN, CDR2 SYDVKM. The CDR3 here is CASSSGLTGVYYEQYF. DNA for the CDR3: TGTGCCAGCAGTTCTGGCCTTACAGGGGTTTATTACGAGCAGTACTTC.

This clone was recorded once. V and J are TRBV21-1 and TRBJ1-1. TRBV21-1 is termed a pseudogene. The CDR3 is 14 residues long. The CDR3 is CASSKAEENTEAFF. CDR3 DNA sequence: TGTGCCAGCAGCAAAGCGGAAGAGAACACTGAAGCTTTCTTT.

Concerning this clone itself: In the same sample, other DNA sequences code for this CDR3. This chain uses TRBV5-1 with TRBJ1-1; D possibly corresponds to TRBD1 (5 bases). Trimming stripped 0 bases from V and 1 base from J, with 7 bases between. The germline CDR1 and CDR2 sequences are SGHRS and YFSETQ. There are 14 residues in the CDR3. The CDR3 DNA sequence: TGCGCCAGCAGCTTGGGACAGTCGAACACTGAAGCTTTCTTT. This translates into CASSLGQSNTEAFF.

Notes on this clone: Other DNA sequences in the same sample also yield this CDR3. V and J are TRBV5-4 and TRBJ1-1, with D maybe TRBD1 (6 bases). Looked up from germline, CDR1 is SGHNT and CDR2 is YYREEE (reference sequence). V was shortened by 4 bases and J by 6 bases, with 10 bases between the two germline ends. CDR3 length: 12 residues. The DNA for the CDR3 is TGTGCCAGCAGCCGAGGGGGGGCTGAAGCTTTCTTT. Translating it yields CASSRGGAEAFF. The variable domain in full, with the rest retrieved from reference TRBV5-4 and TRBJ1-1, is ETGVTQSPTHLIKTRGQQVTLRCSSQSGHNTVSWYQQALGQGPQFIFQYYREEENGRGNFPPRFSGLQFPNYSSELNVNALELDDSALYLCASSRGGAEAFFGQGTRLTVV.

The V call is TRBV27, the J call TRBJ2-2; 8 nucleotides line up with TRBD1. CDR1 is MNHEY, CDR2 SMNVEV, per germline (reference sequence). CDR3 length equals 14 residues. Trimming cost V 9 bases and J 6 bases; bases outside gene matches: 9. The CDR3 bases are TGTGCCAGTCGCAGGGGGCCTCCGCCCGGGGAGCTGTTTTTT. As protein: CASRRGPPPGELFF.

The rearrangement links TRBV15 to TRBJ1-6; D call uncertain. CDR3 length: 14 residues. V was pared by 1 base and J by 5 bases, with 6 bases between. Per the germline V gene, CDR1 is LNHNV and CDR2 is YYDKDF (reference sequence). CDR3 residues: CATSRGGNNSPLHF. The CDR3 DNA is TGTGCCACCAGCAGAGGAGGGAATAATTCACCCCTCCACTTT.

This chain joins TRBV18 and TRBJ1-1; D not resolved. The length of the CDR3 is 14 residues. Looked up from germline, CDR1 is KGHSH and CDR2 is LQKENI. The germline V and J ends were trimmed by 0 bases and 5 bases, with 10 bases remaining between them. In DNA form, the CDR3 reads TGTGCCAGCTCACCACCGGAAGGGTGGACTGAAGCTTTCTTT. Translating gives CASSPPEGWTEAFF.

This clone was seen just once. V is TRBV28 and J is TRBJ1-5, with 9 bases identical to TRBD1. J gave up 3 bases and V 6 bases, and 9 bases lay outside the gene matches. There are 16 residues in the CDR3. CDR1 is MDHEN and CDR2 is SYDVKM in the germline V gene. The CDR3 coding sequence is TGTGCCAGCAGCTACTCGGGACAGGGCTACAATCAGCCCCAGCATTTT. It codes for CASSYSGQGYNQPQHF.

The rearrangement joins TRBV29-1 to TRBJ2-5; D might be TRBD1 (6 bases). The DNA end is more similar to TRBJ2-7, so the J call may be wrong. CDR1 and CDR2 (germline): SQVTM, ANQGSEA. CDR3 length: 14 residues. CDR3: CSVAPLHRDGEQYF. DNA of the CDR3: TGCAGCGTGGCACCCCTCCACAGGGACGGCGAGCAGTACTTC.

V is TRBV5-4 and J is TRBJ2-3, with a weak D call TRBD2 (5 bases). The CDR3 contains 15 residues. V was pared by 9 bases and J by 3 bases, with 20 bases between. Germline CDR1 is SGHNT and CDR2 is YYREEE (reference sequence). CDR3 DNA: TGTGCCACCAAGAGGTCGGGATACGGGACAGATACGCAGTATTTT. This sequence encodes CATKRSGYGTDTQYF.

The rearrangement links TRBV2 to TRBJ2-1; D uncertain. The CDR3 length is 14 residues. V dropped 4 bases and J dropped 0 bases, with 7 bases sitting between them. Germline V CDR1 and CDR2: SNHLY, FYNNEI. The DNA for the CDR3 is TGTGCCAGCAGTGCCTTGGGCTCCTACAATGAGCAGTTCTTC. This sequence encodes CASSALGSYNEQFF.

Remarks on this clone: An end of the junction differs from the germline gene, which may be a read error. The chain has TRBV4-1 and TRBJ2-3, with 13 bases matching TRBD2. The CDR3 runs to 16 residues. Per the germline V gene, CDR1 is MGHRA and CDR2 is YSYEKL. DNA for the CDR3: TGCGCCAGCGGCCAAGGACTAGCGGGAGCAACAGATACGCAGTATTTT. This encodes CASGQGLAGATDTQYF.

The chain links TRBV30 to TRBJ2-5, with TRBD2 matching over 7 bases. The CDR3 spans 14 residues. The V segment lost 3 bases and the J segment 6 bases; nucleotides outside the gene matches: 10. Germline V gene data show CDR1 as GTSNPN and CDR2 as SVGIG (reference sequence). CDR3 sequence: CAWSPGGSRQTQYF. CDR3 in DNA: TGTGCCTGGAGCCCTGGCGGGAGCAGACAGACCCAGTACTTC.

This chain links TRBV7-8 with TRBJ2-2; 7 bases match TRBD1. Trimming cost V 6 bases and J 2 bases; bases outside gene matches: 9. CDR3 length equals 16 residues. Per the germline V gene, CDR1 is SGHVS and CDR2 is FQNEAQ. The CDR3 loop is CASSFDRAGNTGELFF. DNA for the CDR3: TGTGCCAGCAGTTTTGACAGGGCCGGCAACACCGGGGAGCTGTTTTTT. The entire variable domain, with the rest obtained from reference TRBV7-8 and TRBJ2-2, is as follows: GAGVSQSPRYKVAKRGQDVALRCDPISGHVSLFWYQQALGQGPEFLTYFQNEAQLDKSGLPSDRFFAERPEGSVSTLKIQRTQQEDSAVYLCASSFDRAGNTGELFFGEGSRLTVL.

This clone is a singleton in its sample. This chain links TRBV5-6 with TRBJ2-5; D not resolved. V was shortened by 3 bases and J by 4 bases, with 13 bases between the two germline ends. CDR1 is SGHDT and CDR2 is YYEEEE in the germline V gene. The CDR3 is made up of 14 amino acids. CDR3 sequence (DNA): TGTGCCAGCAGCTCCCGTCCCACTGGAGAGACCCAGTACTTC. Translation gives CASSSRPTGETQYF. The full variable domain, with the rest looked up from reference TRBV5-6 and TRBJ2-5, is DAGVTQSPTHLIKTRGQQVTLRCSPKSGHDTVSWYQQALGQGPQFIFQYYEEEERQRGNFPDRFSGHQFPNYSSELNVNALLLGDSALYLCASSSRPTGETQYFGPGTRLLVL.

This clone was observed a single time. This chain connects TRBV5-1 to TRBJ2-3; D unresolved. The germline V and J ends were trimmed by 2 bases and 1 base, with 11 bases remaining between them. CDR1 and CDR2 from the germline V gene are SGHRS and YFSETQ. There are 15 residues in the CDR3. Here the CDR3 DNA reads TGCGCCAGCAGCTTTCAATCGGGCGGCACAGATACGCAGTATTTT. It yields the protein CASSFQSGGTDTQYF.

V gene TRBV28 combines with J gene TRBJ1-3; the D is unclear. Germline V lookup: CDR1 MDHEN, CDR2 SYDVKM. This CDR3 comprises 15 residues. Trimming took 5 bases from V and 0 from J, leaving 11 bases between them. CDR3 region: CASSGFGDSGNTIYF. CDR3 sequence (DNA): TGTGCCAGCAGTGGGTTCGGGGACTCTGGAAACACCATATATTTT.

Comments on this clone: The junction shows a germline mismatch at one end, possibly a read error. The chain's CDR3 is CASSEGVKGRSEAFF. CDR3 bases: TGTGCCAGCAGCGAAGGGGTCAAGGGTCGGTCTGAAGCTTTCTTT. V usage is TRBV2 and J usage is TRBJ1-1; the D gene is possibly TRBD1 (5 bases). Germline V gives CDR1 SNHLY, CDR2 FYNNEI. The CDR3 loop spans 15 amino acids. The full variable domain, its missing parts supplied by reference TRBV2 and TRBJ1-1, is EPEVTQTPSHQVTQMGQEVILRCVPISNHLYFYWYRQILGQKVEFLVSFYNNEISEKSEIFDDQFSVERPDGSNFTLKIRSTKLEDSAMYFCASSEGVKGRSEAFFGQGTRLTVV.

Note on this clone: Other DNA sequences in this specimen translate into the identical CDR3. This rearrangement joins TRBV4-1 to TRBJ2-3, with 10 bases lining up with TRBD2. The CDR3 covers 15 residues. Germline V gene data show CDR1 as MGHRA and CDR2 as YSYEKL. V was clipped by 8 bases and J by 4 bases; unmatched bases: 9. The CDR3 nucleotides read TGCGCCAGCGGGCTAGCGGGAGAAGGGGCAGATACGCAGTATTTT. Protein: CASGLAGEGADTQYF.

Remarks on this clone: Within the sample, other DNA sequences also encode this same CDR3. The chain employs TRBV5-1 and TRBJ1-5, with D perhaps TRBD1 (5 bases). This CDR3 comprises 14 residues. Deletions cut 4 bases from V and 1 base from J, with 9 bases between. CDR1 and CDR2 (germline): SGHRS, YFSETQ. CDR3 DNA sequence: TGCGCCAGCAGCGCGGGACCGAGCAATCAGCCCCAGCATTTT. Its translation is CASSAGPSNQPQHF.

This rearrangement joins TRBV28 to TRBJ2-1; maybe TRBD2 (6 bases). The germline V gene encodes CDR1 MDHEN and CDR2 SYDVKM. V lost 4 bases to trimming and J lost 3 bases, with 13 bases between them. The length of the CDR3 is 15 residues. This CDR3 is CASSSPGLHYNEQFF. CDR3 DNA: TGTGCCAGCAGTTCCCCGGGACTCCACTACAATGAGCAGTTCTTC.

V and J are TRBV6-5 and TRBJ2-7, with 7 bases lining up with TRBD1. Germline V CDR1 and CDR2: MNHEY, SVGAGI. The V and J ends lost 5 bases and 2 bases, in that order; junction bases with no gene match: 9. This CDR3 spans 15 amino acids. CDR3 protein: CASSQRQGRPYEQYF. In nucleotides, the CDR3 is TGTGCCAGCAGTCAGAGACAGGGTAGGCCCTACGAGCAGTACTTC.

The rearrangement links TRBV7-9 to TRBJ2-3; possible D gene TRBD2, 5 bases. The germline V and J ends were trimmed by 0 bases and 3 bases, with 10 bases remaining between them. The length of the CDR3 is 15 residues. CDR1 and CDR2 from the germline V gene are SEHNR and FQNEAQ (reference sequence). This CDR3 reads CASSLAVVATDTQYF. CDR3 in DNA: TGTGCCAGCAGCTTAGCAGTGGTAGCGACAGATACGCAGTATTTT.

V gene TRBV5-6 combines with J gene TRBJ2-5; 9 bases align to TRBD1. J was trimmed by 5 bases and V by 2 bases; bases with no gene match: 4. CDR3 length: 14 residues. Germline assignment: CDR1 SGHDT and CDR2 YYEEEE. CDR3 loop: CASSFNRGLETQYF. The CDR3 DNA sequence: TGTGCCAGCAGCTTTAACAGGGGGCTGGAGACCCAGTACTTC.